This T cell receptor (beta chain) appears in the sequencing data of a study of cytomegalovirus exposure and HLA in healthy donors. Study-wide findings and caveats: It was likely that a cluster of highly shared sequence variants was a sequencing artifact.

Concerning this clone: Its antigen is undetermined.

CDR1 and CDR2 (germline): SNHLY, FYNNEI. The CDR3 sequence is 15 residues long. Trimming removed 8 bases from V and 4 bases from J, with 15 bases in between. Amplification used 60 Vbeta primers and 13 Jbeta primers. In the study's own analysis: In a later analysis, some 10 million of 65 million to 90 million unique beta chains occurred in at least two donors. Data came from immunoSEQ multiplex PCR; TCRdb stores just in-frame clones and leaves some out. Clone size and V and J calls were adopted from that table, with D and trimming inferred from the DNA. The table lists approximately 140,000 clones, about four fifths of them singletons.

The sequencing input was PBMCs. This receptor was taken from a man in his forties in good health and CMV-seropositive. This chain uses TRBV2 with TRBJ2-6; a weak D match, TRBD2 (7 bases). The DNA of the CDR3 is TGTGCCAGCGGGAAGGGGGGGTTCGGGGCCAACGTCCTGACTTTC. Amino acids: CASGKGGFGANVLTF.